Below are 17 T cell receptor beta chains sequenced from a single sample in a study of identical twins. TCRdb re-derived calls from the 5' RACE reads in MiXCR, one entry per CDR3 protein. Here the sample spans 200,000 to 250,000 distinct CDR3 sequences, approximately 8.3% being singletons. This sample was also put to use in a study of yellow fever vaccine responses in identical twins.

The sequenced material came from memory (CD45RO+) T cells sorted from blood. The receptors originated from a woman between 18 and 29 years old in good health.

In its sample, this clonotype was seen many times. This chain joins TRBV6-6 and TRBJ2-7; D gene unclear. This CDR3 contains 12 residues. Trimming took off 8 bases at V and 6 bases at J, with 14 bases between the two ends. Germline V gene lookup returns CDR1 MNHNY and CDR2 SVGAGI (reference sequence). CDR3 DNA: TGTGCCAGCGGTGGGTTAGGTTTCGAGCAGTACTTC. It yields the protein CASGGLGFEQYF.

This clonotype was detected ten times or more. CDR3 loop: CASSGDRGPQYF. CDR3 coding DNA: TGTGCCAGCAGCGGGGACAGGGGGCCACAGTACTTC. The rearrangement joins TRBV7-9 to TRBJ2-7; 12 positions agree with TRBD1. This CDR3 contains 12 residues. The V gene end was trimmed by 5 bases and the J gene end by 10 bases; junction bases not matched to a gene: 3. Germline loops: CDR1 SEHNR, CDR2 FQNEAQ (reference sequence).

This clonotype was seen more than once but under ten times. The CDR3 here is CASSQVVSSWPYEQYF. Here the CDR3 DNA reads TGTGCCAGCAGCCAAGTCGTGTCTAGTTGGCCTTACGAGCAGTACTTC. This chain links TRBV3-1 with TRBJ2-7; D unclear. Germline CDR1 reads LGHDT; CDR2 reads YNNKEL (reference sequence). The CDR3 is 16 amino acids. The V end was cut by 1 base, the J end by 4 bases, with 17 bases between.

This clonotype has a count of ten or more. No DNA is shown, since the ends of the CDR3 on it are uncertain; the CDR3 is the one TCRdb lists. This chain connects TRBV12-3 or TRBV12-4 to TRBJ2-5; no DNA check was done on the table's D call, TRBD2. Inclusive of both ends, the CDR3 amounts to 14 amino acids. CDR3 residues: CASSSGLGKETQYF.

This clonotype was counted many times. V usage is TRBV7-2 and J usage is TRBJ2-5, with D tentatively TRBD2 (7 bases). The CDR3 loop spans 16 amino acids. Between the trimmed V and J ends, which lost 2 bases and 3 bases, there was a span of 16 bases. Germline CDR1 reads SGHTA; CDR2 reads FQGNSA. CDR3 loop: CASSLSLRGGKETQYF. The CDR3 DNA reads TGTGCCAGCAGCTTAAGCCTGAGGGGGGGGAAAGAGACCCAGTACTTC.

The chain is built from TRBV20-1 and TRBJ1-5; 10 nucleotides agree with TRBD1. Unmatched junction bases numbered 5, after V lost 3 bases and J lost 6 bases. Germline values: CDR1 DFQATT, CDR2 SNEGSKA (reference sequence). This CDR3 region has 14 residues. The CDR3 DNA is TGCAGTGCTAGGGAAGGGACAGGGGCTCAGCCCCAGCATTTT. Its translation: CSAREGTGAQPQHF.

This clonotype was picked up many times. CDR3 loop: CASSYSTSIAGTIGQETQYF. The CDR3 DNA sequence: TGTGCCAGCAGTTACTCGACATCTATAGCGGGAACTATCGGACAAGAGACCCAGTACTTC. This chain connects TRBV6-2 or TRBV6-3 to TRBJ2-5, with 8 positions matching TRBD2. The V and J ends lost 0 bases and 2 bases, in that order; junction bases with no gene match: 17. Per germline, CDR1 MNHEY and CDR2 SVGEGT. The CDR3 runs 20 residues.

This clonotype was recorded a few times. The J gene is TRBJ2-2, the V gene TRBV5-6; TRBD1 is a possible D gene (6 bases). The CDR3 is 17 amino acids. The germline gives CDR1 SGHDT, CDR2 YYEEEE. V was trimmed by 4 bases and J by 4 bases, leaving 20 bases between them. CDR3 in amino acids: CASSEDSTYAITGELFF. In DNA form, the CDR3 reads TGTGCCAGCAGCGAGGACAGCACCTACGCGATCACCGGGGAGCTGTTTTTT.

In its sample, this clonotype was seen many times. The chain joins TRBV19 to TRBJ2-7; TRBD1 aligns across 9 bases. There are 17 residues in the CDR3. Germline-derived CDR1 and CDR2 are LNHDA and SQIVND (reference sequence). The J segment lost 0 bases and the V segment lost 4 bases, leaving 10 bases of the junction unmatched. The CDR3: CASSKGAGTGNSYEQYF. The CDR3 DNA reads TGTGCCAGTAGTAAAGGCGCCGGGACAGGGAACTCCTACGAGCAGTACTTC.

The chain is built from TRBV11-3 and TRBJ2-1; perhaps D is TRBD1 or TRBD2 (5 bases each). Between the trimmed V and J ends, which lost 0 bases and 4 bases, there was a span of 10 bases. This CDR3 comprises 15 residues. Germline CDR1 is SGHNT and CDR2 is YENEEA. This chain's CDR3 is CASSLDGTEYNEQFF. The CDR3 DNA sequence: TGTGCCAGCAGCTTAGATGGGACGGAGTACAATGAGCAGTTCTTC.

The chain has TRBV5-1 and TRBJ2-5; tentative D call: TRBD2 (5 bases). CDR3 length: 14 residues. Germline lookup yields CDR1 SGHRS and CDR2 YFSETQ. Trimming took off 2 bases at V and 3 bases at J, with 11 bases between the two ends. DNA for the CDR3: TGCGCCAGCAGCTTCTGGGGAGACGAAGAGACCCAGTACTTC. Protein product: CASSFWGDEETQYF. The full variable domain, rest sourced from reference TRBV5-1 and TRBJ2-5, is KAGVTQTPRYLIKTRGQQVTLSCSPISGHRSVSWYQQTPGQGLQFLFEYFSETQRNKGNFPGRFSGRQFSNSRSEMNVSTLELGDSALYLCASSFWGDEETQYFGPGTRLLVL.

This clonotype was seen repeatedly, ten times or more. The CDR3 here is CASSLGTYSYEQYF. CDR3 nucleotide sequence: TGTGCCAGCAGTCTGGGGACCTACTCCTACGAGCAGTACTTC. This chain joins TRBV7-2 and TRBJ2-7; either TRBD1 or TRBD2 may fit D (5 bases each). The V gene's germline CDR1 is SGHTA and CDR2 FQGNSA. V was cut by 6 bases and J by 0 bases, with 12 bases left in between. The CDR3 has 14 amino acids.

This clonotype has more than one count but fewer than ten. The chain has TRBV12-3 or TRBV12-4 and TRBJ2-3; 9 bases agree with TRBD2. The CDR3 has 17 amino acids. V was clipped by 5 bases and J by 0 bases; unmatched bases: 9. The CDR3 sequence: CASSRGGGGSSTDTQYF. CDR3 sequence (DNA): TGTGCCAGCAGTAGGGGCGGGGGGGGATCTAGCACAGATACGCAGTATTTT.

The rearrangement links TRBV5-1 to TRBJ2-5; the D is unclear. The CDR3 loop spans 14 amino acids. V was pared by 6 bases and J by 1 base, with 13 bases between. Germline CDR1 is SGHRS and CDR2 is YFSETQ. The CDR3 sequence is CASKPGSVQETQYF. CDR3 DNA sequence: TGCGCCAGCAAGCCGGGTTCTGTCCAAGAGACCCAGTACTTC.

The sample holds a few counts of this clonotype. CDR3 in DNA: TGTGCCAGCAACAGGTTTACAGGGGCGAACACCGGGGAGCTGTTTTTT. This translates into CASNRFTGANTGELFF. V is TRBV12-3 or TRBV12-4 and J is TRBJ2-2; TRBD1 aligns across 7 bases. The CDR3 length is 16 residues. Trimming removed 7 bases from V and 0 bases from J; junction bases left unmatched: 8.

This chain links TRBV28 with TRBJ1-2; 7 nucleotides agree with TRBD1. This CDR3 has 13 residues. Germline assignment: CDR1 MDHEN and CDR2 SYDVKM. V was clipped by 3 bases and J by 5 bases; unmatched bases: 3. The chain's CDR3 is CASSFGQVYGYTF. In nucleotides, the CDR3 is TGTGCCAGCAGTTTCGGACAGGTTTATGGCTACACCTTC.

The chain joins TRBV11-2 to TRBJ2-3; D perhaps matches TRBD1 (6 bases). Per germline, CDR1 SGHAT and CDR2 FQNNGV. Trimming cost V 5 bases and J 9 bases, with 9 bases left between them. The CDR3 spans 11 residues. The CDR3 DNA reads TGTGCCAGCAGCCTCCAGGGGACGCAGTATTTT. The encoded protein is CASSLQGTQYF.